This T cell receptor (beta chain) was recorded in a study of blood T cell repertoires in COVID-19. Whole-study context: Acute and convalescent COVID-19 specimens originated in the United States, Italy and Spain.

Under the authors' procedure: Reference gene primer amplification gave estimated nucleated cell counts. Measured with immunoSEQ multiplex PCR; TCRdb has only the in-frame clones, and not every one. V and J calls and clone size are as listed in that table; D and trimming were resolved from the DNA. The sample contains about 350,000 clones, approximately 86% of which appear only once. The CDR3 has 17 amino acids. CDR1 SEHNR and CDR2 FQNEAQ come from the germline V gene (reference sequence). V dropped 4 bases and J dropped 4 bases, with 22 bases sitting between them. Followed longitudinally, the Seattle patients had been enrolled during active infection.

Sample: peripheral blood. The origin of this receptor is a woman aged 55 to 70 with COVID-19, enrolled during active disease. The chain links TRBV7-9 to TRBJ1-2; perhaps TRBD1 as D (6 bases). The CDR3 bases are TGTGCCAGCAGCTCCTTTGGGGTCGTGGACAGCTCCTATGGCTACACCTTC. Amino acid sequence: CASSSFGVVDSSYGYTF.